The 8 T cell receptor beta chains reported below all come from one sample, sequenced in a study of post-analysis software for immune sequencing data. What these receptors recognize is not known. The TCR beta cDNA libraries contained unique molecular identifiers. TCRdb independently ran MiXCR on the PCR reads; one entry per CDR3 protein. The sample yields about 460,000 distinct CDR3 sequences, less than 45% seen once. The study, taken as a whole, reports: With TRBV5-6, TRBV5-1 and TRBV20-1 included, about five TRBV segments were more frequent in patients than in controls.

Sequenced: blood. The receptors were sampled from a girl aged 5-17 years with multiple sclerosis.

The V call is TRBV3-1, the J call TRBJ2-3; 13 positions match TRBD2. With V trimmed by 0 bases and J by 10 bases, 4 bases remained unmatched. The CDR3 covers 15 residues. Germline CDR1 reads LGHDT; CDR2 reads YNNKEL (reference sequence). The CDR3 loop reads CASSQDWTSGRPQYF. The CDR3 nucleotides are TGTGCCAGCAGCCAAGATTGGACTAGCGGGAGACCGCAGTATTTT.

This clonotype turned up a few times. The CDR3 reads CSVEDRGDGANVLTF. The CDR3, as DNA: TGCAGCGTTGAAGATCGGGGGGATGGGGCCAACGTCCTGACTTTC. The chain combines TRBV29-1 with TRBJ2-6, with 7 bases matching TRBD2. CDR1 and CDR2 from the germline V gene are SQVTM and ANQGSEA. The CDR3 consists of 15 residues. The ends lost 0 bases at V and 3 bases at J; junction bases unmatched: 2.

In this sample, this clonotype turned up many times. V usage is TRBV12-3 or TRBV12-4 and J usage is TRBJ2-7; possibly TRBD2 for D (5 bases). The CDR3 totals 13 residues. The V and J ends lost 3 bases and 2 bases respectively, with 8 bases between them. CDR3 nucleotide sequence: TGTGCCAGCAGTTTGGGAGAGGCCTACGAGCAGTACTTC. Translating gives CASSLGEAYEQYF.

The table lists this clonotype with a few counts. The chain links TRBV4-1 to TRBJ2-1; D uncertain. The V gene lost 0 bases and the J gene lost 5 bases, with 17 bases spanning the gap. Germline CDR1 is MGHRA and CDR2 is YSYEKL. This CDR3 is built from 17 residues. CDR3 amino acids: CASSQEKAGGTDNEQFF. The CDR3 coding sequence is TGCGCCAGCAGCCAAGAGAAAGCCGGCGGAACCGACAATGAGCAGTTCTTC.

This clonotype was recorded a few times. The chain links TRBV9 to TRBJ2-1; no clear D gene. The CDR3 runs 14 residues. CDR1 is SGDLS, CDR2 YYNGEE, per germline. The V end was cut by 7 bases, the J end by 4 bases, with 15 bases between. The CDR3 region is CASERGPVYNEQFF. The DNA of the CDR3 is TGTGCCAGCGAGAGAGGCCCAGTTTACAATGAGCAGTTCTTC.

J is TRBJ2-5 and V is TRBV29-1; 8 bases agree with TRBD2. Germline V CDR1 and CDR2: SQVTM, ANQGSEA. This CDR3 spans 16 amino acids. With 8 bases clipped from V and 2 bases from J, the junction kept 16 bases outside the gene matches. This CDR3 reads CSLEGWLAGLQETQYF. CDR3 sequence (DNA): TGCAGCCTCGAGGGGTGGCTAGCGGGCTTACAAGAGACCCAGTACTTC.

A remark on this clonotype: Without the conserved terminal phenylalanine or tryptophan, this CDR3 likely stems from a read error. The chain combines TRBV28 with TRBJ2-2; 7 nucleotides match TRBD1. The CDR3 is 16 residues long. Germline-derived CDR1 and CDR2 are MDHEN and SYDVKM. Unmatched junction bases numbered 9, after V lost 4 bases and J lost 4 bases. The CDR3 spells CASSSTGAQVTGELFC. In nucleotides, the CDR3 is TGTGCCAGCAGTTCCACAGGGGCGCAGGTCACCGGGGAGCTGTTTTGT.

The rearrangement joins TRBV6-1 to TRBJ2-3; either TRBD1 or TRBD2 may supply D (5 bases each). V lost 3 bases and J lost 10, with 11 bases in between. Per the germline V gene, CDR1 is MNHNS and CDR2 is SASEGT. The CDR3 spans 12 residues. The DNA for the CDR3 is TGTGCCAGCAGTGAGGGAGACAGCCCGCAGTATTTT. Translating gives CASSEGDSPQYF.